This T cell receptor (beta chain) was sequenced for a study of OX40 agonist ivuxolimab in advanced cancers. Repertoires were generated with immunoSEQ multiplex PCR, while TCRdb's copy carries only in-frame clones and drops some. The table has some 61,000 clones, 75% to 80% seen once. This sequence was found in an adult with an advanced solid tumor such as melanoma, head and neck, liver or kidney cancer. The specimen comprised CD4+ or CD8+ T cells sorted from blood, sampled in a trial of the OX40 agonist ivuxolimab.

DNA of the CDR3: TGTGCCAGCAGCTTTAGACTAGCGGGAGTCGAGCAGTACTTC. As protein: CASSFRLAGVEQYF. The genes are TRBV13 and TRBJ2-7; 12 bases fit TRBD2. There are 14 residues in the CDR3. The J segment lost 6 bases and the V segment lost 3 bases, leaving 3 bases of the junction unmatched. Germline CDR1 is PRHDT and CDR2 is FYEKMQ (reference sequence). The full variable domain, completed using reference TRBV13 and TRBJ2-7, is AAGVIQSPRHLIKEKRETATLKCYPIPRHDTVYWYQQGPGQDPQFLISFYEKMQSDKGSIPDRFSAQQFSDYHSELNMSSLELGDSALYFCASSFRLAGVEQYFGPGTRLTVT.